This TCR beta chain was sequenced for a study of early T cells in non-severe SARS-CoV-2 infection. TCRdb processed the 5' RACE reads anew with MiXCR; each CDR3 protein has one entry. The sample shows 66,000 or so distinct CDR3 sequences, roughly an eighth of them seen only once. This clonotype was seen a handful of times. Material for sequencing was whole blood. This TCR came from an adult who was a healthcare worker with PCR-confirmed SARS-CoV-2 infection or an uninfected control (not recorded which).

CDR3 amino acids: CSATSPGLSLTYEQYF. The DNA of the CDR3 is TGCAGTGCTACCAGTCCGGGACTCTCCCTTACCTACGAGCAGTACTTC. The gene calls are TRBV20-1 and TRBJ2-7; perhaps TRBD2 as D (6 bases). The V end lost 4 bases, the J end lost 2 bases, and 21 bases lay between the germline ends. Looked up from germline, CDR1 is DFQATT and CDR2 is SNEGSKA (reference sequence). The CDR3 length is 16 residues.